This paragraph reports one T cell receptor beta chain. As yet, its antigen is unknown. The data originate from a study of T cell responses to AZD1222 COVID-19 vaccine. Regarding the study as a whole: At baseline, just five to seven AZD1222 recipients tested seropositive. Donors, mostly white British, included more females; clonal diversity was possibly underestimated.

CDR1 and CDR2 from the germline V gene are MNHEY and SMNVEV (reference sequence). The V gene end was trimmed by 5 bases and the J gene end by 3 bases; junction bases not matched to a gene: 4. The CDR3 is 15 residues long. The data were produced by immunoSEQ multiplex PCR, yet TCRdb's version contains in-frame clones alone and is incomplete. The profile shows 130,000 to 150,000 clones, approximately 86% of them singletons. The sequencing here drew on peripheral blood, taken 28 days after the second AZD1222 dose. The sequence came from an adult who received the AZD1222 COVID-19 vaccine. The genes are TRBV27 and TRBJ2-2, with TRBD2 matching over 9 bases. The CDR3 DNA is TGTGCCAGCAGTCTGACTAGCGGAGACACCGGGGAGCTGTTTTTT. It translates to CASSLTSGDTGELFF.